This T cell receptor beta chain was captured by sequencing in a study of PD-1 blockade in classical Hodgkin lymphoma. No patient escaped relapse after autologous stem cell transplantation, and brentuximab vedotin exposure varied. In its sample, this clone was seen a few times. The antigen remains undetermined. Sequenced by immunoSEQ multiplex PCR; TCRdb stores in-frame clones only, minus some. The sample lists under 20,000 clones, over 60% occurring once. This CDR3 contains 14 residues. From germline, CDR1 is SEHNR and CDR2 FQNEAQ (reference sequence). Trimming cost V 2 bases and J 7 bases; bases outside gene matches: 4. General study results and limits: Compared with healthy donors, newly diagnosed patients reportedly showed lower baseline TCR diversity.

This sequence was found in a human donor with classical Hodgkin lymphoma. Specimen: peripheral blood mononuclear cells (PBMCs), collected before the second cycle of nivolumab. The chain carries TRBV7-9 and TRBJ2-2; 7 bases line up with TRBD2. CDR3 loop: CASSLWREHGELFF. CDR3 nucleotides: TGTGCCAGCAGCTTATGGCGGGAGCACGGGGAGCTGTTTTTT.